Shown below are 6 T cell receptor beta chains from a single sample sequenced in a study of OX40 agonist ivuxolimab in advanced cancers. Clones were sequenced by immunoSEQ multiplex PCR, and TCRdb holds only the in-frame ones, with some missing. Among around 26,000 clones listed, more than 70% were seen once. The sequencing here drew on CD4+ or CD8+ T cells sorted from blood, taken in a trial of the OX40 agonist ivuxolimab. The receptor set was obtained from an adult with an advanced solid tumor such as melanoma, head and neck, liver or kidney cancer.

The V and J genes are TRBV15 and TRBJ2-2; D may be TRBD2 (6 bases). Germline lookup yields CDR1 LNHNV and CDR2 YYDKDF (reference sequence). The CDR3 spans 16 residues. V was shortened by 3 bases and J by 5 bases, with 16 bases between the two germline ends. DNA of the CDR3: TGTGCCACCAGCAGGGACCTCGGGGGTGGAACCGGGGAGCTGTTTTTT. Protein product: CATSRDLGGGTGELFF.

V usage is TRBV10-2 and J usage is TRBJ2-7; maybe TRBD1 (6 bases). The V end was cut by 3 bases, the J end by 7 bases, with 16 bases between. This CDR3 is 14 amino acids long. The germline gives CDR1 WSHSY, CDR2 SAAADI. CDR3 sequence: CASSEWGLQREQYF. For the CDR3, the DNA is TGCGCCAGCAGTGAATGGGGGCTCCAGAGGGAGCAGTACTTC.

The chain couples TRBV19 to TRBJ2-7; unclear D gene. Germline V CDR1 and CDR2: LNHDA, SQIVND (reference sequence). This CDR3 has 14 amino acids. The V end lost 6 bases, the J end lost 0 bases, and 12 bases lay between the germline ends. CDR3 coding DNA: TGTGCCAGTAGCATCGGCGGATACTCCTACGAGCAGTACTTC. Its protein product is CASSIGGYSYEQYF. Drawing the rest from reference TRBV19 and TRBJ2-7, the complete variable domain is DGGITQSPKYLFRKEGQNVTLSCEQNLNHDAMYWYRQDPGQGLRLIYYSQIVNDFQKGDIAEGYSVSREKKESFPLTVTSAQKNPTAFYLCASSIGGYSYEQYFGPGTRLTVT.

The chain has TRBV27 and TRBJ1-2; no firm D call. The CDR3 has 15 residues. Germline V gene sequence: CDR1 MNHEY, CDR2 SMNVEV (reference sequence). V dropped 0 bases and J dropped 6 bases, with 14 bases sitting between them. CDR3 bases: TGTGCCAGCAGTTTATCGTTAGGAGCCGGGGATGGCTACACCTTC. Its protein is CASSLSLGAGDGYTF.

CDR3 amino acids: CASSWGGRELFF. CDR3 sequence (DNA): TGTGCCAGCAGTTGGGGCGGCCGGGAGCTGTTTTTT. The rearrangement joins TRBV13 to TRBJ2-2, with D maybe TRBD1 (5 bases). From germline, CDR1 is PRHDT and CDR2 FYEKMQ (reference sequence). This CDR3 contains 12 residues. Trimming pared 6 bases from V and 9 bases from J, leaving 11 bases between.

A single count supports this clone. The chain's CDR3 is CASSHETYADTQYF. The CDR3 bases are TGCGCCAGCAGCCATGAGACATACGCAGATACGCAGTATTTT. The chain recombines TRBV4-3 with TRBJ2-3; no clear D. There are 14 residues in the CDR3. V was cut by 3 bases and J by 4 bases, with 11 bases left in between. Germline V gene data show CDR1 as LGHNA and CDR2 as YSLEER.